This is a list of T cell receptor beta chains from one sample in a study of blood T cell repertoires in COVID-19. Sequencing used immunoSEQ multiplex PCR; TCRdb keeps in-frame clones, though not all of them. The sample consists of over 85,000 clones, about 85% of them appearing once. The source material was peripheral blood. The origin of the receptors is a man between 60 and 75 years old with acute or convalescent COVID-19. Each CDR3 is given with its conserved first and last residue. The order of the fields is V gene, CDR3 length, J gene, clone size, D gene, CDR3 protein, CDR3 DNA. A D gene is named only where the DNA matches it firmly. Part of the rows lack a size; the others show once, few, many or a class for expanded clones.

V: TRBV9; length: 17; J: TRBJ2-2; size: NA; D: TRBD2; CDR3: CASSVEPAGGRTGELFF; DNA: TGTGCCAGCAGCGTAGAACCGGCGGGAGGGCGGACCGGGGAGCTGTTTTTT
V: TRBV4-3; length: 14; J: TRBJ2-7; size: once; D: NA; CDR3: CASSQGGQNYEQYF; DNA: TGCGCCAGCAGCCAAGGTGGACAGAACTACGAGCAGTACTTC
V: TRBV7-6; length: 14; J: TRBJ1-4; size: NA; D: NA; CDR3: CASSLAQGREKLFF; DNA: TGTGCCAGCAGCTTAGCCCAGGGCAGAGAAAAACTGTTTTTT
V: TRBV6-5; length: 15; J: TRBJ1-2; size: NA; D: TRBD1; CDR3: CASSYGPGGARGYTF; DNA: TGTGCCAGCAGTTACGGTCCAGGGGGCGCGAGGGGCTACACCTTC
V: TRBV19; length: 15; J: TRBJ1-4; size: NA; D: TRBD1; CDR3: CASSIGGQGREKLFF; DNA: TGTGCCAGTAGTATCGGGGGACAGGGAAGAGAAAAACTGTTTTTT
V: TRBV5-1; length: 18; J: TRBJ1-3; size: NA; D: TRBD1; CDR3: CASSLDGFPGGSGNTIYF; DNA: TGCGCCAGCAGCTTGGATGGATTTCCAGGGGGCTCTGGAAACACCATATATTTT
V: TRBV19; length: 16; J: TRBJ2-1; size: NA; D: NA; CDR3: CASSIAGLGLPNEQFF; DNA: TGTGCCAGTAGTATAGCGGGGCTCGGACTACCCAATGAGCAGTTCTTC
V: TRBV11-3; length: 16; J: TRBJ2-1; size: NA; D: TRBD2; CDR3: CASSGRLAGAYNEQFF; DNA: TGTGCCAGCAGCGGACGACTAGCGGGGGCCTACAATGAGCAGTTCTTC
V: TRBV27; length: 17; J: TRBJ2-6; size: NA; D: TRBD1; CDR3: CASSSGQGVAGANVLTF; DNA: TGTGCCAGCAGTTCCGGACAGGGGGTTGCGGGGGCCAACGTCCTGACTTTC
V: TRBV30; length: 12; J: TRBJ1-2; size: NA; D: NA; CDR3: CAWSPGSWGYTF; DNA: TGTGCCTGGAGCCCAGGGTCGTGGGGCTACACCTTC
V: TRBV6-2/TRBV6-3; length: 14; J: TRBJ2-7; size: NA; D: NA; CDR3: CASSRGPLLGEQYF; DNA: TGTGCCAGCAGCCGCGGGCCTCTTCTTGGGGAGCAGTACTTC
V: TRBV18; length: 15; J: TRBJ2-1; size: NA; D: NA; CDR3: CASSPSGNSYNEQFF; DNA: TGTGCCAGCTCACCGTCAGGGAACTCCTACAATGAGCAGTTCTTC
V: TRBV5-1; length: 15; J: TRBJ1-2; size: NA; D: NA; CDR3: CASSSFQRAEDGYTF; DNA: TGCGCCAGCAGCTCCTTCCAGAGAGCAGAGGATGGCTACACCTTC